A single sample gave rise to the 23 T cell receptor beta chains below, sequenced in a study of T cells in narcolepsy. Generated by immunoSEQ multiplex PCR, the TCRdb table keeps only in-frame clones and is missing some. The sample gives tens of thousands of clones, more than 65% of which show up once; around 0.99% is in the top ten. The sequencing input was memory (CD45RA-) CD4+ T cells from blood. All receptors derive from a human donor in good health.

This clone has just one count. The chain links TRBV7-3 to TRBJ2-6; 11 bases fit TRBD1. Unmatched junction bases numbered 4, after V lost 8 bases and J lost 1 base. Germline V CDR1 and CDR2: SGHTA, FQGTGA. The CDR3 length is 16 residues. The CDR3 loop reads CASQGQGASGANVLTF. DNA for the CDR3: TGTGCCAGCCAAGGACAGGGGGCTTCTGGGGCCAACGTCCTGACTTTC.

The table lists this clone with a count of one. The V call is TRBV7-2, the J call TRBJ2-5, with D unresolved. The J call may be mistaken, given a closer DNA end match to TRBJ2-7. Germline-derived CDR1 and CDR2 are SGHTA and FQGNSA. The CDR3 is 12 amino acids. The CDR3 sequence is CASSLPAYEQYF. In DNA, the CDR3 is TGTGCCAGCAGCTTACCCGCCTACGAGCAGTACTTC.

The rearrangement links TRBV9 to TRBJ2-2; 9 bases map to TRBD2. This CDR3 contains 17 residues. V was pared by 2 bases and J by 2 bases, with 7 bases of the junction left unmatched. Germline CDR1 reads SGDLS; CDR2 reads YYNGEE. CDR3 in amino acids: CASSVNPGLANTGELFF. The DNA of the CDR3 is TGTGCCAGCAGCGTCAATCCGGGACTAGCAAACACCGGGGAGCTGTTTTTT.

The chain combines TRBV6-5 with TRBJ1-6; TRBD1 is a possible D gene (5 bases). V shed 1 base and J shed 5 bases, with 12 bases lying between them. There are 16 residues in the CDR3. Per the germline V gene, CDR1 is MNHEY and CDR2 is SVGAGI. For the CDR3, the DNA is TGTGCCAGCAGTTACTACGGGACGGCGAATAATTCACCCCTCCACTTT. It yields the protein CASSYYGTANNSPLHF.

The chain employs TRBV6-5 and TRBJ2-7; 7 nucleotides line up with TRBD2. CDR3 length: 15 residues. Per the germline V gene, CDR1 is MNHEY and CDR2 is SVGAGI. The V segment lost 2 bases and the J segment 2 bases; nucleotides outside the gene matches: 6. For the CDR3, the DNA is TGTGCCAGCAGTTACGGGACGGGAGGAACCTACGAGCAGTACTTC. This codes for CASSYGTGGTYEQYF.

CDR3 nucleotide sequence: TGTGCCAGCAGCGTAGACGCCAGCACAGATACGCAGTATTTT. Amino acid sequence: CASSVDASTDTQYF. V usage is TRBV9 and J usage is TRBJ2-3; no clear D gene. The CDR3 is 14 residues long. Between the trimmed V and J ends, which lost 0 bases and 0 bases, there was a span of 5 bases. CDR1 and CDR2 (germline): SGDLS, YYNGEE.

V gene TRBV6-5 combines with J gene TRBJ1-1; no reliable D call. V was pared by 7 bases and J by 5 bases, with 8 bases between. The length of the CDR3 is 11 residues. The germline V gene has CDR1 MNHEY and CDR2 SVGAGI. The CDR3 DNA reads as TGTGCCAGCACAGAAACAACTGAAGCTTTCTTT. Its translation: CASTETTEAFF.

The chain employs TRBV19 and TRBJ1-4; D is uncertain. CDR1 is LNHDA and CDR2 is SQIVND in the germline V gene (reference sequence). This CDR3 is built from 9 residues. V dropped 5 bases and J dropped 15 bases, with 7 bases sitting between them. The CDR3 sequence is CASSPRMFF. CDR3 bases: TGTGCCAGTAGTCCCCGGATGTTTTTT.

The chain combines TRBV29-1 with TRBJ2-1, with 7 bases matching TRBD2. The CDR3 extends over 14 amino acids. Per germline, CDR1 SQVTM and CDR2 ANQGSEA. V shed 1 base and J 4 bases; nucleotides not matched to a gene: 4. Written as DNA, the CDR3 is TGCAGCGTTGAAGCTAGCGGACAATACAATGAGCAGTTCTTC. Amino acids: CSVEASGQYNEQFF.

The chain combines TRBV5-1 with TRBJ2-5, with TRBD1 as a possible D gene (5 bases). The CDR3 consists of 13 residues. Germline V gives CDR1 SGHRS, CDR2 YFSETQ. The V end lost 5 bases, the J end lost 5 bases, and 13 bases lay between the germline ends. CDR3 region: CASRPGMEETQYF. DNA for the CDR3: TGCGCCAGCAGGCCAGGGATGGAGGAGACCCAGTACTTC.

The V call is TRBV6-1, the J call TRBJ2-7; 10 bases line up with TRBD2. Germline V gene sequence: CDR1 MNHNS, CDR2 SASEGT. Trimming took 2 bases from V and 1 from J; bases not matched to a gene: 8. This CDR3 comprises 17 residues. The CDR3 sequence: CASSEPLTSGTSYEQYF. CDR3 coding DNA: TGTGCCAGCAGTGAACCGCTTACTAGCGGGACATCCTACGAGCAGTACTTC.

A few counts support this clone. The V call is TRBV6-6, the J call TRBJ1-5; 7 bases are shared with TRBD1. This CDR3 comprises 13 residues. The V segment lost 8 bases and the J segment 5 bases; nucleotides outside the gene matches: 6. Per the germline V gene, CDR1 is MNHNY and CDR2 is SVGAGI (reference sequence). CDR3 sequence reads: CASGTAYDQPQHF. The DNA of the CDR3 is TGTGCCAGCGGGACAGCTTACGATCAGCCCCAGCATTTT.

This chain connects TRBV28 to TRBJ2-1; D not certain. This CDR3 is 11 amino acids long. V was pared by 3 bases and J by 12 bases, with 9 bases between. The germline V gene has CDR1 MDHEN and CDR2 SYDVKM. The CDR3 loop is CASSLASGQFF. CDR3 nucleotides: TGTGCCAGCAGTTTGGCTTCGGGGCAGTTCTTC.

By its share, this clone is medium-sized. The chain recombines TRBV2 with TRBJ2-7; D ambiguous. V lost 5 bases and J 3 bases, leaving 5 bases between the germline ends. CDR1 is SNHLY, CDR2 FYNNEI, per germline. The CDR3 is made up of 11 amino acids. CDR3 sequence reads: CASSSIYEQYF. CDR3 DNA sequence: TGTGCCAGCAGTTCGATCTACGAGCAGTACTTC.

This sequence joins TRBV7-6 and TRBJ2-1; 8 bases are a match to TRBD2. The CDR3 spans 14 residues. In germline, CDR1 is SGHVS, CDR2 FNYEAQ. V dropped 5 bases and J dropped 2; count of bases not matched to a gene: 2. The CDR3 reads CASSGGGPYNEQFF. The CDR3 DNA reads as TGTGCCAGCAGCGGCGGGGGGCCCTACAATGAGCAGTTCTTC.

This sequence joins TRBV6-5 and TRBJ1-2, with 7 bases lining up with TRBD1. The CDR3 extends over 14 amino acids. With V trimmed by 2 bases and J by 8 bases, 8 bases remained unmatched. Germline lookup yields CDR1 MNHEY and CDR2 SVGAGI. The CDR3 protein is CASSYRGTAKGYTF. The CDR3 DNA reads TGTGCCAGCAGTTACCGAGGGACAGCTAAAGGCTACACCTTC.

The chain combines TRBV7-8 with TRBJ1-2; 7 bases align to TRBD1. Trimming took 5 bases from V and 3 from J; bases not matched to a gene: 3. The CDR3 runs 13 residues. Germline loops: CDR1 SGHVS, CDR2 FQNEAQ. The CDR3 region has the DNA TGTGCCAGCAGCCGGGACAGCCACTATGGCTACACCTTC. This encodes CASSRDSHYGYTF.

The gene calls are TRBV7-3 and TRBJ2-2; TRBD2 matches at 9 bases. The CDR3 contains 17 residues. The junction had 10 bases not matched to a gene; V was cut back by 4 bases and J by 4 bases. CDR1 is SGHTA, CDR2 FQGTGA, per germline. CDR3 sequence (DNA): TGTGCCAGCAGCTCCTCCCCAGCGGGAGGCGGCACCGGGGAGCTGTTTTTT. Its protein is CASSSSPAGGGTGELFF.

This chain joins TRBV4-1 and TRBJ1-2; 7 bases align to TRBD1. V lost 4 bases, J lost 6 bases, and 14 bases stayed unmatched. Germline V gene sequence: CDR1 MGHRA, CDR2 YSYEKL. The CDR3 loop spans 16 amino acids. The CDR3 reads CASSLEQGTGAHGYTF. CDR3 DNA: TGCGCCAGCAGCCTTGAGCAGGGAACAGGGGCCCATGGCTACACCTTC.

This rearrangement joins TRBV5-1 to TRBJ2-1; D is tentatively TRBD1 or TRBD2 (5 bases each). The CDR3 sequence is 17 residues long. The V gene's germline CDR1 is SGHRS and CDR2 YFSETQ. V was trimmed by 5 bases and J by 0 bases, leaving 18 bases between them. The CDR3 sequence is CASRSGQARSSYNEQFF. Written as DNA, the CDR3 is TGCGCCAGCAGATCGGGGCAGGCCAGGAGCTCCTACAATGAGCAGTTCTTC.

The chain employs TRBV7-2 and TRBJ2-3, with 14 positions matching TRBD2. Germline trimming cut 2 bases from V and 6 bases from J; bases unmatched to any gene: 4. Germline V gene lookup returns CDR1 SGHTA and CDR2 FQGNSA. The CDR3 contains 16 residues. CDR3 in amino acids: CASSLRTSGGRDTQYF. The CDR3 DNA follows: TGTGCCAGCAGCTTAAGGACTAGCGGGGGGCGGGATACGCAGTATTTT.

The V call is TRBV6-6, the J call TRBJ1-1, with 7 bases that match TRBD1. With 5 bases clipped from V and 2 bases from J, the junction kept 8 bases outside the gene matches. The CDR3 contains 15 residues. The V gene's germline CDR1 is MNHNY and CDR2 SVGAGI (reference sequence). CDR3 protein: CASSDTGAPNTEAFF. The CDR3 region has the DNA TGTGCCAGCAGTGATACAGGGGCACCTAACACTGAAGCTTTCTTT.

The V and J genes are TRBV6-4 and TRBJ2-3, with 10 bases lining up with TRBD2. V was pared by 5 bases and J by 2 bases, with 4 bases of the junction left unmatched. There are 15 residues in the CDR3. The germline V gene encodes CDR1 MRHNA and CDR2 SNTAGT. The CDR3 reads CASSPGLAPTDTQYF. The CDR3 DNA reads TGTGCCAGCAGTCCGGGACTAGCGCCCACAGATACGCAGTATTTT.